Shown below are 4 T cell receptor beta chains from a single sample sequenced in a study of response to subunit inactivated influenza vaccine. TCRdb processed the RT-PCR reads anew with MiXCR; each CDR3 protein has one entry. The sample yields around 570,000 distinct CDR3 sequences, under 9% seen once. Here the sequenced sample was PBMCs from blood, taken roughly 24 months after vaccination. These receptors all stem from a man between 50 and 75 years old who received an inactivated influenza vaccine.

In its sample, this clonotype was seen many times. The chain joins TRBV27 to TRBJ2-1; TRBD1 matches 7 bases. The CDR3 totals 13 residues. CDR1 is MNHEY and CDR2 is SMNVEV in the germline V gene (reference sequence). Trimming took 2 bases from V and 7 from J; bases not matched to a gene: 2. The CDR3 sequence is CASSLDRANEQFF. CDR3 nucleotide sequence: TGTGCCAGCAGTTTAGACAGGGCGAATGAGCAGTTCTTC.

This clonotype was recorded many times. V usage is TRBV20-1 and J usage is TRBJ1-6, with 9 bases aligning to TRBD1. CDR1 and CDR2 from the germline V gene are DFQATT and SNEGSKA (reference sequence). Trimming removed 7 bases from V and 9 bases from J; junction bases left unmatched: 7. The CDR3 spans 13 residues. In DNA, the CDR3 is TGCAGTGGTCGGGACAGGGAGTCTTCACCCCTCCACTTT. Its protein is CSGRDRESSPLHF.

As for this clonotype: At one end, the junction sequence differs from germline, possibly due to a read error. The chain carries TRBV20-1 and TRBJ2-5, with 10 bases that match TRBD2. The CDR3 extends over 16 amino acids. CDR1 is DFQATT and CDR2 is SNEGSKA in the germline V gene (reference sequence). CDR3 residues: CCAATGLAGVQETQYF. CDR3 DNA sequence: TGCTGTGCTGCTACCGGGCTAGCGGGAGTTCAAGAGACCCAGTACTTC.

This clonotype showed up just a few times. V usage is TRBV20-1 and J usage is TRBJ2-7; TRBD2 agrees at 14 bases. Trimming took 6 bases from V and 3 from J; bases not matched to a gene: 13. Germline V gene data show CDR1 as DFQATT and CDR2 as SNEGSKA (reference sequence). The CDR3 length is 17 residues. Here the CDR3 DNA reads TGCAGTGCCCCCCCGGGACTAGCGGGAGAGAAACTCTACGAGCAGTACTTC. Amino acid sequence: CSAPPGLAGEKLYEQYF.